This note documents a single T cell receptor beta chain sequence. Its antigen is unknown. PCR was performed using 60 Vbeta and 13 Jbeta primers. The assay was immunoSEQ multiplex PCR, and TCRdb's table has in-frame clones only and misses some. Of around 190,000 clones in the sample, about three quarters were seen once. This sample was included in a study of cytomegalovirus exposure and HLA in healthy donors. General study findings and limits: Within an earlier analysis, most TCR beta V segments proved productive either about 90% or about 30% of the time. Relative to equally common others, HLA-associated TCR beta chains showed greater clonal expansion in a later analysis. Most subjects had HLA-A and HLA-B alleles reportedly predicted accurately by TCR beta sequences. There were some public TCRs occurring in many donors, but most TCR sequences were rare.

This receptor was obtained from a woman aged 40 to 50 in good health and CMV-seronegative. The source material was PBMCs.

CDR3 residues: CASQGQLNTEAFF. As DNA, the CDR3 is TGTGCCAGCCAGGGACAGTTAAACACTGAAGCTTTCTTT. The J gene is TRBJ1-1, the V gene TRBV19, with 7 positions matching TRBD1. The CDR3 is 13 residues long. V shed 9 bases, J shed 2 bases, and the junction held 6 bases outside the gene matches. The germline V gene has CDR1 LNHDA and CDR2 SQIVND (reference sequence).